Sequencing of this T cell receptor beta chain was carried out in a study of beta chain features in type 1 diabetes. The CDR3 spans 13 residues. Looked up from germline, CDR1 is MNHNY and CDR2 is SVGAGI (reference sequence). The junction had 7 bases not matched to a gene; V was cut back by 11 bases and J by 5 bases. With regard to this clone: Its target is not known.

Central memory, naive, regulatory and stem cell-like memory CD4+ cells were sorted by CD45RO/CCR7/CD25/CD127/CD95/CD27. Reverse transcription of all isolated RNA meant that expressed TCRB transcripts were sequenced. Sequencing was performed with immunoSEQ multiplex PCR; in TCRdb, only in-frame clones are kept and a portion is missing. The sample holds approximately 400,000 clones, about 16% seen once. Study-wide results and limits: Shortening that was moderate but significant affected the TCRB CDR3s of Type 1 diabetes patients in all four CD4+ subsets. A pattern of fewer insertions and more deletions at VDJ junctions was seen in type 1 diabetes patients.

Sequencing was done on a sample of naive CD4+ T cells from blood. This chain uses TRBV6-6 with TRBJ2-5; TRBD1 aligns across 11 bases. The sequence came from a woman aged 18-35 years in good health. CDR3 amino acids: CAEARDRGETQYF. CDR3 nucleotides: TGTGCCGAAGCCAGGGACAGGGGGGAGACCCAGTACTTC.